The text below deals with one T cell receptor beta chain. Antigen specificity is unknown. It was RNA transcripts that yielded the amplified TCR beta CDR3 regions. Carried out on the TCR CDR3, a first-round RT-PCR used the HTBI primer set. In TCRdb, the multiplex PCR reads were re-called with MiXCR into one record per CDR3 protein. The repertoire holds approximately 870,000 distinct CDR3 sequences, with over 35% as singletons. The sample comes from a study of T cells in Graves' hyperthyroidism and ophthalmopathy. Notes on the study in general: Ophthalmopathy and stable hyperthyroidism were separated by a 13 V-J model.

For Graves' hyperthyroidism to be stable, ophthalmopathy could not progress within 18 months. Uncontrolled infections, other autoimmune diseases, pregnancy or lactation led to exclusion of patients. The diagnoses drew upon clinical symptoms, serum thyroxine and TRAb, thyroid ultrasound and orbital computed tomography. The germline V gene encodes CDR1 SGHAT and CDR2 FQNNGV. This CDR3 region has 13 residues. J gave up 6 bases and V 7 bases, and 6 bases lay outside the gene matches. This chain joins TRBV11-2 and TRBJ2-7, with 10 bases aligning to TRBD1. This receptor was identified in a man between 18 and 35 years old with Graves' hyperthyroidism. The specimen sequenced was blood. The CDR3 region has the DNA TGTGCCAGCAACGGACAGGGGGGGAGCGAGCAGTACTTC. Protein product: CASNGQGGSEQYF.